The 31 T cell receptor beta chains presented below share a single source sample, sequenced in a study of blood T cell repertoires in COVID-19. Some clones are missing from TCRdb's copy, which holds only in-frame ones; the method was immunoSEQ multiplex PCR. This sample has 300,000 to 500,000 clones; more than 75% occur once, and the top ten carry around 0.91%. Material: PBMCs or T cells enriched from blood (not recorded which). The receptor set was obtained from a young woman with acute COVID-19.

The chain employs TRBV7-2 and TRBJ2-3, with 8 bases lining up with TRBD2. The J segment lost 2 bases and the V segment lost 4 bases, leaving 14 bases of the junction unmatched. The CDR3 extends over 18 amino acids. CDR1 is SGHTA and CDR2 is FQGNSA in the germline V gene. The CDR3 sequence is CASSSVQLAGGNTDTQYF. The CDR3, as DNA: TGTGCCAGCAGCTCTGTTCAGCTCGCGGGGGGCAACACAGATACGCAGTATTTT.

The genes are TRBV27 and TRBJ2-7, with D possibly being TRBD1 (5 bases). Germline V gives CDR1 MNHEY, CDR2 SMNVEV (reference sequence). CDR3 length: 14 amino acids. The germline V and J ends were trimmed by 3 bases and 4 bases, with 13 bases remaining between them. CDR3 sequence reads: CASSFQAGLYEQYF. The CDR3 nucleotides are TGTGCCAGCAGTTTTCAGGCAGGGTTGTACGAGCAGTACTTC.

The chain has TRBV2 and TRBJ2-7; a weak D match, TRBD1 (5 bases). The CDR3 length is 13 residues. The V end was cut by 4 bases, the J end by 5 bases, with 12 bases between. Germline CDR1 SNHLY, CDR2 FYNNEI. The CDR3: CASSGAGFHEQYF. The CDR3 DNA follows: TGTGCCAGCAGTGGCGCAGGGTTCCACGAGCAGTACTTC. The whole variable domain, filled in from reference TRBV2 and TRBJ2-7, reads EPEVTQTPSHQVTQMGQEVILRCVPISNHLYFYWYRQILGQKVEFLVSFYNNEISEKSEIFDDQFSVERPDGSNFTLKIRSTKLEDSAMYFCASSGAGFHEQYFGPGTRLTVT.

The chain links TRBV7-9 to TRBJ2-1; 9 bases agree with TRBD2. Germline V gene lookup returns CDR1 SEHNR and CDR2 FQNEAQ (reference sequence). The trim removed 5 bases at V and 3 bases at J, leaving 8 bases unmatched. The CDR3 is 16 residues long. DNA of the CDR3: TGTGCCAGCAGCCCTATAGCGGGGGTCGTCTACAATGAGCAGTTCTTC. It specifies CASSPIAGVVYNEQFF. Based on the CDR3 plus reference TRBV7-9 and TRBJ2-1, the full variable domain is DTGVSQNPRHKITKRGQNVTFRCDPISEHNRLYWYRQTLGQGPEFLTYFQNEAQLEKSRLLSDRFSAERPKGSFSTLEIQRTEQGDSAMYLCASSPIAGVVYNEQFFGPGTRLTVL.

The chain combines TRBV5-8 with TRBJ2-5; 9 bases are a match to TRBD1. The germline gives CDR1 SGHTS, CDR2 YDEGEE. The CDR3 runs to 14 residues. The V and J ends lost 4 bases and 3 bases, in that order; junction bases with no gene match: 4. The chain's CDR3 is CASSVGQGKETQYF. Here the CDR3 DNA reads TGTGCCAGCAGCGTGGGACAGGGTAAAGAGACCCAGTACTTC.

This chain uses TRBV7-2 with TRBJ2-7, with D perhaps TRBD2 (6 bases). The CDR3 runs 13 residues. In germline, CDR1 is SGHTA, CDR2 FQGNSA. Trimming left V 1 base short and J 9 bases short, with 13 bases between. The CDR3 loop is CASSLETRSRQYF. CDR3 in DNA: TGTGCCAGCAGCTTAGAGACTAGATCGAGGCAGTACTTC.

This rearrangement joins TRBV4-1 to TRBJ2-7; 11 bases are a match to TRBD2. The CDR3 has 15 amino acids. In germline, CDR1 is MGHRA, CDR2 YSYEKL. Trimming cost V 5 bases and J 2 bases; bases outside gene matches: 5. The CDR3 spells CASSTGTSGAYEQYF. CDR3 nucleotides: TGCGCCAGCAGCACCGGGACTAGCGGTGCCTACGAGCAGTACTTC.

The chain joins TRBV3-1 (or the pseudogene TRBV3-2) to TRBJ2-5; D gene ambiguous. In germline, CDR1 is LGHDT, CDR2 YNNKEL (reference sequence). This CDR3 has 16 amino acids. Trimming removed 1 base at V and 1 base at J, with 13 bases between. The CDR3 nucleotides are TGTGCCAGCAGCCAAGCAGCGCCTTCCCGCCAAGAGACCCAGTACTTC. It yields the protein CASSQAAPSRQETQYF.

This rearrangement joins TRBV25-1 to TRBJ1-1, with D unresolved. This CDR3 is built from 15 residues. CDR1 and CDR2 (germline): MGHDK, SYGVNS. Trimming left V 7 bases short and J 0 bases short, with 15 bases between. CDR3 sequence: CASTGFRDLNTEAFF. CDR3 bases: TGTGCCAGCACTGGTTTCCGGGATTTGAACACTGAAGCTTTCTTT.

This chain links TRBV7-2 with TRBJ2-5; D possibly corresponds to TRBD2 (6 bases). Germline CDR1 is SGHTA and CDR2 is FQGNSA. This CDR3 spans 15 amino acids. V was trimmed by 2 bases and J by 5 bases, leaving 15 bases between them. The CDR3 DNA sequence: TGTGCCAGCAGCTTAAGGGCTTTGCGGGGTGAGACCCAGTACTTC. It specifies CASSLRALRGETQYF.

This clone was counted a few times. This chain connects TRBV19 to TRBJ1-5; D perhaps matches TRBD1 (6 bases). Per germline, CDR1 LNHDA and CDR2 SQIVND (reference sequence). This CDR3 comprises 15 residues. Trimming pared 5 bases from V and 6 bases from J, leaving 17 bases between. CDR3 coding DNA: TGTGCCAGTAGTCCCGAACAGGGCGTCGGTCAGCCCCAGCATTTT. This gives the protein CASSPEQGVGQPQHF.

The genes are TRBV19 and TRBJ2-7; D is unclear. This CDR3 is 12 amino acids long. V lost 9 bases and J 3 bases, leaving 12 bases between the germline ends. The germline gives CDR1 LNHDA, CDR2 SQIVND (reference sequence). This CDR3 reads CASTDTNYEQYF. CDR3 coding DNA: TGTGCCAGCACCGACACGAACTACGAGCAGTACTTC.

This clone was seen a handful of times. The CDR3 coding sequence is TGCGCCAGCATCGACAGGGGGACAGATACGCAGTATTTT. This gives the protein CASIDRGTDTQYF. J is TRBJ2-3 and V is TRBV10-2; 9 bases match TRBD1. The CDR3 contains 13 residues. Germline lookup yields CDR1 WSHSY and CDR2 SAAADI. V dropped 7 bases and J dropped 3; count of bases not matched to a gene: 2.

This chain uses TRBV28 with TRBJ1-5; unclear D gene. The germline V gene has CDR1 MDHEN and CDR2 SYDVKM. The CDR3 extends over 15 amino acids. V dropped 10 bases and J dropped 3 bases, with 19 bases sitting between them. The CDR3 protein is CATVIGGQLNQPQHF. The CDR3 nucleotides read TGTGCCACCGTTATCGGAGGGCAGCTCAATCAGCCCCAGCATTTT.

This chain joins TRBV7-9 and TRBJ2-7; D perhaps matches TRBD2 (7 bases). This CDR3 region has 16 residues. The germline V and J ends were trimmed by 2 bases and 4 bases, with 18 bases remaining between them. Germline V CDR1 and CDR2: SEHNR, FQNEAQ (reference sequence). The CDR3 here is CASSLIPGGLGYEQYF. DNA of the CDR3: TGTGCCAGCAGCTTAATCCCCGGGGGGCTAGGTTACGAGCAGTACTTC.

The chain carries TRBV10-3 and TRBJ2-3; maybe TRBD1 (6 bases). Trimming took 4 bases from V and 2 from J, leaving 13 bases between them. Germline-derived CDR1 and CDR2 are ENHRY and SYGVKD. The CDR3 has 15 amino acids. CDR3 region: CAISGSEGVTDTQYF. CDR3 coding DNA: TGTGCCATCAGTGGAAGCGAGGGGGTCACAGATACGCAGTATTTT.

CDR3 residues: CASSVRPGQANTGELFF. CDR3 sequence (DNA): TGTGCCAGCAGCGTACGTCCGGGACAGGCGAACACCGGGGAGCTGTTTTTT. J is TRBJ2-2 and V is TRBV9; 8 bases map to TRBD1. With V trimmed by 1 base and J by 0 bases, 5 bases remained unmatched. Germline lookup yields CDR1 SGDLS and CDR2 YYNGEE. This CDR3 comprises 17 residues.

CDR3 coding DNA: TGTGCTAGTGGTTTGGACAGGGGTGTTGAAAAACTGTTTTTT. Encoded protein: CASGLDRGVEKLFF. The chain carries TRBV12-5 and TRBJ1-4; 7 nucleotides line up with TRBD1. The CDR3 has 14 residues. V shed 1 base and J 7 bases; nucleotides not matched to a gene: 3. The germline gives CDR1 LGHNT, CDR2 FRNRAP.

J is TRBJ1-1 and V is TRBV6-4, with D uncertain. V was cut by 4 bases and J by 1 base, with 7 bases left in between. Looked up from germline, CDR1 is MRHNA and CDR2 is SNTAGT. The CDR3 sequence is 13 residues long. CDR3 sequence: CASSVVENTEAFF. CDR3 bases: TGTGCCAGCAGTGTGGTAGAGAACACTGAAGCTTTCTTT.

The J gene is TRBJ2-1, the V gene TRBV4-2; D gene unclear. This CDR3 is built from 17 residues. The germline gives CDR1 LGHNA, CDR2 YNFKEQ. Trimming cost V 3 bases and J 1 base, with 16 bases left between them. CDR3 loop: CASSQFPLESSYNEQFF. CDR3 coding DNA: TGTGCCAGCAGCCAGTTCCCTCTAGAATCTTCCTACAATGAGCAGTTCTTC.

The chain has TRBV19 and TRBJ2-7, with TRBD1 identical over 8 bases. V gave up 3 bases and J gave up 3 bases; unmatched junction bases: 10. Germline CDR1 is LNHDA and CDR2 is SQIVND (reference sequence). The CDR3 totals 16 residues. As DNA, the CDR3 is TGTGCCAGTAGTATCGGCGGGTTCAGGGGGCACTACGAGCAGTACTTC. Residues: CASSIGGFRGHYEQYF.

This chain joins TRBV3-1 (or the pseudogene TRBV3-2) and TRBJ2-3; TRBD1 matches 7 bases. V lost 0 bases to trimming and J lost 2 bases; unmatched junction nucleotides: 5. The germline CDR1 and CDR2 sequences are LGHDT and YNNKEL (reference sequence). CDR3 length: 16 residues. Here the CDR3 DNA reads TGTGCCAGCAGCCAAGATAGGGGACAGATCACAGATACGCAGTATTTT. Its protein product is CASSQDRGQITDTQYF.

The chain is built from TRBV4-1 and TRBJ1-1; no firm D call. The germline V gene has CDR1 MGHRA and CDR2 YSYEKL. V lost 1 base, J lost 3 bases, and 12 bases lay in between. The CDR3 contains 15 residues. CDR3 bases: TGCGCCAGCAGCCAAGTCCCGAGGGTTTACACTGAAGCTTTCTTT. Residues: CASSQVPRVYTEAFF.

The rearrangement joins TRBV28 to TRBJ1-2, with D unclear. The CDR3 is made up of 14 amino acids. Germline CDR1 reads MDHEN; CDR2 reads SYDVKM. Trimming pared 7 bases from V and 8 bases from J, leaving 20 bases between. Here the CDR3 reads CASTISGNRGGYTF. The CDR3 DNA is TGTGCCAGCACCATAAGCGGGAATAGAGGGGGCTACACCTTC.

Only one count was recorded for this clone. This chain connects TRBV11-2 to TRBJ1-6; D is uncertain. The CDR3 is made up of 16 amino acids. Germline V gene sequence: CDR1 SGHAT, CDR2 FQNNGV. The germline V and J ends were trimmed by 8 bases and 4 bases, with 18 bases remaining between them. The CDR3 DNA is TGTGCCAGCCGCCGCGGAGAGGGAAGGTATAATTCACCCCTCCACTTT. Its protein is CASRRGEGRYNSPLHF.

The chain couples TRBV27 to TRBJ1-6, with D perhaps TRBD1 (6 bases). CDR1 MNHEY and CDR2 SMNVEV come from the germline V gene (reference sequence). The CDR3 spans 16 residues. V was pared by 5 bases and J by 7 bases, with 18 bases between. The CDR3 DNA sequence: TGTGCCAGCAGTCGGGGACACAGTGGTGAAAATTCACCCCTCCACTTT. It codes for CASSRGHSGENSPLHF.

The chain combines TRBV30 with TRBJ1-2, with 8 bases aligning to TRBD1. The length of the CDR3 is 15 residues. The V and J ends lost 1 base and 4 bases, in that order; junction bases with no gene match: 8. Germline V gene data show CDR1 as GTSNPN and CDR2 as SVGIG (reference sequence). This CDR3 is CAWSGPQGAGYGYTF. CDR3 sequence (DNA): TGTGCCTGGAGTGGCCCTCAGGGGGCAGGCTATGGCTACACCTTC. The full variable domain, rest sourced from reference TRBV30 and TRBJ1-2, is SQTIHQWPATLVQPVGSPLSLECTVEGTSNPNLYWYRQAAGRGLQLLFYSVGIGQISSEVPQNLSASRPQDRQFILSSKKLLLSDSGFYLCAWSGPQGAGYGYTFGSGTRLTVV.

V and J are TRBV27 and TRBJ2-3, with 11 nucleotides matching TRBD2. Germline trimming cut 0 bases from V and 1 base from J; bases unmatched to any gene: 6. The V gene's germline CDR1 is MNHEY and CDR2 SMNVEV (reference sequence). The length of the CDR3 is 18 residues. The CDR3 protein is CASSLSHKGLAGTDTQYF. CDR3 DNA: TGTGCCAGCAGTTTATCCCACAAGGGACTAGCGGGCACAGATACGCAGTATTTT.

DNA of the CDR3: TGTGCCAGCAGCGTAGGAATCGGGTACGGGGAGCAGTACTTC. As protein: CASSVGIGYGEQYF. The chain couples TRBV9 to TRBJ2-7, with D uncertain. Trimming shortened V by 0 bases and J by 7 bases, and 14 bases separated the two germline ends. CDR1 is SGDLS, CDR2 YYNGEE, per germline. The CDR3 is 14 residues long.

The chain links TRBV4-1 to TRBJ2-2; tentative D call: TRBD2 (6 bases). The V gene's germline CDR1 is MGHRA and CDR2 YSYEKL. Trimming left V 4 bases short and J 3 bases short, with 21 bases between. This CDR3 has 18 amino acids. As DNA, the CDR3 is TGCGCCAGCAGCCCAAGCGGCGGGGTTGGGAGTGACACCGGGGAGCTGTTTTTT. It encodes CASSPSGGVGSDTGELFF.

The genes are TRBV24-1 and TRBJ2-1, with a tentative D call TRBD2 (6 bases). V dropped 3 bases and J dropped 2 bases, with 13 bases sitting between them. CDR3 length: 16 amino acids. Germline assignment: CDR1 KGHDR and CDR2 SFDVKD. DNA for the CDR3: TGTGCCACCAGTGATGCACTAGCAGCGGCCTACAATGAGCAGTTCTTC. Translated, it gives CATSDALAAAYNEQFF.